A selection of T cell receptor beta chains follows, all from one sample in a study of blood T cell repertoires in COVID-19. This table comes from immunoSEQ multiplex PCR, and its TCRdb copy is limited to in-frame clones, with some not included. This sample has nearly 350,000 clones, with approximately 91% found just once. The sequencing input was peripheral blood. These receptor sequences come from a woman in her 70s with COVID-19, enrolled during active disease. The CDR3 runs from the conserved cysteine through the conserved F or W.

length,V,J,CDR3
15,TRBV24-1,TRBJ2-1,CATSDVGQEYNEQFF
13,TRBV6-6,TRBJ1-6,CASGGGQESPLHF
14,TRBV7-2,TRBJ1-4,CASSQDRGAGKLFF
14,TRBV4-3,TRBJ2-3,CASSQDGGTDTQYF
17,TRBV4-1,TRBJ2-7,CASSQALSGELGDEQYF
15,TRBV7-9,TRBJ2-5,CASSLNQGGRETQYF
15,TRBV5-6,TRBJ2-7,CASSFRAGSAYEQYF
18,TRBV6-7,TRBJ2-5,CARQYGLAGPPSRETQYF
13,TRBV29-1,TRBJ2-5,CSVVGRGQETQYF
15,TRBV5-4,TRBJ1-4,CASSLSGRNGEKLFF
12,TRBV7-8,TRBJ1-2,CASSSGQSGYTF
15,TRBV28,TRBJ1-1,CASSPGTGGNTEAFF
14,TRBV5-1,TRBJ2-1,CASSSGGPGNEQFF
15,TRBV30,TRBJ2-5,CAWSQDSWSMETQYF
11,TRBV29-1,TRBJ1-1,CSVAPSTEAFF
16,TRBV11-2,TRBJ2-4,CASSVMDSLAKNIQYF
17,TRBV27,TRBJ1-1,CASSLTGVAALDTEAFF
16,TRBV10-3,TRBJ2-2,CAISELAPKNTGELFF
16,TRBV19,TRBJ2-7,CASSIRPGSSSYEQYF
17,TRBV19,TRBJ1-2,CASCTGGLGWANYGYTF
13,TRBV5-1,TRBJ1-2,CASSLEGQGGYTF
17,TRBV27,TRBJ1-5,CASSLKLPFGSNQPQHF
12,TRBV7-2,TRBJ2-5,CASSLIPETQYF
16,TRBV7-2,TRBJ1-4,CASSLDPGRTNEKLFF
17,TRBV11-2,TRBJ2-3,CASSLRASGGRTDTQYF
16,TRBV24-1,TRBJ2-2,CATSDPGQTYTGELFF
16,TRBV7-2,TRBJ1-3,CASSPEPGQGGNTIYF
14,TRBV18,TRBJ1-1,CASSPYRENTEAFF
12,TRBV19,TRBJ2-5,CASTPGGETQYF
14,TRBV5-1,TRBJ1-2,CASSLPRGDYGYTF
13,TRBV29-1,TRBJ2-2,CSVVDTNTGELFF
17,TRBV4-3,TRBJ1-2,CASSQDARTGANYGYTF
17,TRBV3-1/TRBV3-2,TRBJ2-1,CASSQLQGPFFYNEQFF
13,TRBV11-3,TRBJ1-1,CASSPRGQDEAFF
14,TRBV27,TRBJ1-2,CASSLGGGRSGYTF
15,TRBV19,TRBJ2-2,CATNPGGESNGELFF
17,TRBV10-3,TRBJ2-3,CAISDAALGLSPDTQYF
15,TRBV7-3,TRBJ1-5,CASSRGTGGNQPQHF
14,TRBV10-2,TRBJ2-7,CASSEGLAEYEQYF
13,TRBV6-1,TRBJ1-2,CASSDGQDRSYTF
15,TRBV24-1,TRBJ1-1,CATSDAGTGNTEAFF
12,TRBV14,TRBJ1-2,CASSQTGYGYTF
16,TRBV27,TRBJ2-5,CASSLSLAGGRETQYF
13,TRBV29-1,TRBJ1-1,CSVEDPGTGKAFF
16,TRBV7-2,TRBJ1-4,CASSLAPGTGGEKLFF
13,TRBV5-1,TRBJ2-7,CASSLQAPYEQYF
16,TRBV5-1,TRBJ1-1,CASSLRGGDTYTPAFF
12,TRBV11-2,TRBJ2-7,CASSLDPRGRYF
13,TRBV28,TRBJ2-7,CASRLRGGYEQYF
15,TRBV5-1,TRBJ1-4,CASRAGTALREKLFF
14,TRBV14,TRBJ2-1,CASSQGTGVNEQFF
13,TRBV29-1,TRBJ1-5,CSVKQGRDQPQHF
14,TRBV18,TRBJ1-1,CASSRAGVSTEAFF
14,TRBV2,TRBJ2-3,CASRTGTDTDTQYF
14,TRBV12-5,TRBJ1-5,CASGQTGEPQPQHF
14,TRBV10-1,TRBJ1-1,CASSDRGSASEAFF